This TCR beta chain was captured by sequencing in a study of T cell repertoires in cytomegalovirus infection. Overall study: It was the public TCR beta signatures that indicated both CMV infection and matching HLA type.

TCRdb redid the calling of the reads with MiXCR, one entry per CDR3 protein. In the table there are hundreds of thousands of distinct CDR3 sequences, over 9% of which are singletons. With 7 bases clipped from V and 0 bases from J, the junction kept 3 bases outside the gene matches. The CDR3 loop spans 12 amino acids. Germline V lookup: CDR1 SQVTM, CDR2 ANQGSEA. This clonotype appeared a few times. The sequence came from a human donor in good health (CMV status not recorded). Some clones in this sample may be carry-over from other donors' samples. This chain uses TRBV29-1 with TRBJ2-7, with 7 bases that match TRBD1. Sequencing was done on a sample of PBMCs. The CDR3, as DNA: TGCAGCGCGGACAGGCTCTCCTACGAGCAGTACTTC. It translates to CSADRLSYEQYF.